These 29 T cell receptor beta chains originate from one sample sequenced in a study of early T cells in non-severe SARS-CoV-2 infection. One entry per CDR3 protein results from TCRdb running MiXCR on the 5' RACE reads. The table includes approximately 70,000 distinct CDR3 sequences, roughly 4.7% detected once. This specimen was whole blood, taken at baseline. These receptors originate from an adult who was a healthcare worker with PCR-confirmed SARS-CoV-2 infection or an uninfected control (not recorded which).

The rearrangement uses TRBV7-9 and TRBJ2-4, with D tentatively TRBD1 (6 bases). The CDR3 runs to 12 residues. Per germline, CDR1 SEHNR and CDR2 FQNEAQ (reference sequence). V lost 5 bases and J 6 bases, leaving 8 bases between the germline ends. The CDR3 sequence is CASSEQGNIQYF. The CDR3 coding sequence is TGTGCCAGCAGCGAACAGGGAAACATTCAGTACTTC. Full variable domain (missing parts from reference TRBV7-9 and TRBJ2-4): DTGVSQNPRHKITKRGQNVTFRCDPISEHNRLYWYRQTLGQGPEFLTYFQNEAQLEKSRLLSDRFSAERPKGSFSTLEIQRTEQGDSAMYLCASSEQGNIQYFGAGTRLSVL.

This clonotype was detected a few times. The CDR3 spells CASSSMTSGRPDTQYF. In DNA form, the CDR3 reads TGCGCCAGCAGCTCTATGACTAGCGGCCGGCCAGATACGCAGTATTTT. This chain joins TRBV5-1 and TRBJ2-3; TRBD2 matches 9 bases. Germline values: CDR1 SGHRS, CDR2 YFSETQ. The CDR3 totals 16 residues. The J segment lost 4 bases and the V segment lost 3 bases, leaving 9 bases of the junction unmatched.

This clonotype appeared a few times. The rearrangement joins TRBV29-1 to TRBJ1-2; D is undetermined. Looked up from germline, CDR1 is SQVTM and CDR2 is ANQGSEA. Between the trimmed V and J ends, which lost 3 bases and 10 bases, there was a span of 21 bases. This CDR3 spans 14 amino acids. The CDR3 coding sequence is TGCAGCGTTGAGTTAAGGACCGCGGTATTTGACTACACCTTC. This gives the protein CSVELRTAVFDYTF.

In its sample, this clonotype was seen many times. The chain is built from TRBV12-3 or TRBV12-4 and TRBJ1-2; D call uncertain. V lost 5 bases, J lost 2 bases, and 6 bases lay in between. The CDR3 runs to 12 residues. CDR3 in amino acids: CASSDRNYGYTF. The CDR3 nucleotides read TGTGCCAGCAGTGATAGGAACTATGGCTACACCTTC.

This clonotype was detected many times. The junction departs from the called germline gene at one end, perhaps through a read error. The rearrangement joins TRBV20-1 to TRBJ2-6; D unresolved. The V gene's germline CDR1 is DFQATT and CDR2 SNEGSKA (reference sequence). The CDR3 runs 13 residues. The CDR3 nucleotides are TGCAGTGCTGGAGAGTCTGGGGCCAACGTCCTGACTTTC. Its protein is CSAGESGANVLTF.

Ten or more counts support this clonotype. The chain's CDR3 is CASSHGPHISSYEQYF. As DNA, the CDR3 is TGTGCCAGCAGCCATGGACCGCACATAAGCTCCTACGAGCAGTACTTC. The V gene is TRBV3-1, the J gene TRBJ2-7, with unresolved D. CDR1 and CDR2 from the germline V gene are LGHDT and YNNKEL (reference sequence). The CDR3 sequence is 16 residues long. With 3 bases removed from V and 0 bases from J, the gap between germline ends came to 15 bases.

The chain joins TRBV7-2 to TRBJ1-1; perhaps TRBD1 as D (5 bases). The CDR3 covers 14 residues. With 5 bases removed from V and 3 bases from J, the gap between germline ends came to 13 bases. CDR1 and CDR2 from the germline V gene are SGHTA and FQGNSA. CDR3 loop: CASSRDPAYTEAFF. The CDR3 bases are TGTGCCAGCAGCCGGGACCCGGCCTACACTGAAGCTTTCTTT.

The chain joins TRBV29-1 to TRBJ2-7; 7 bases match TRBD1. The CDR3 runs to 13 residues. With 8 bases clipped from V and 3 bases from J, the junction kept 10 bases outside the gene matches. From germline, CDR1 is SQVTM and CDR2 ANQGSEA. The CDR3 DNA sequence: TGCAGCACAAGGGACAGTGCCCACTACGAGCAGTACTTC. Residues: CSTRDSAHYEQYF.

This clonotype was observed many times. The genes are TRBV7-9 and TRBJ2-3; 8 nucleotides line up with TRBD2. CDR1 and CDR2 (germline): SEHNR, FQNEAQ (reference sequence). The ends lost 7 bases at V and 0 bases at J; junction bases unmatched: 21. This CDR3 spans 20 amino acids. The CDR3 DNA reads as TGTGCCAGCATTATAGGGGCTGGCGGGAGGACCTACAAGAGCACAGATACGCAGTATTTT. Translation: CASIIGAGGRTYKSTDTQYF.

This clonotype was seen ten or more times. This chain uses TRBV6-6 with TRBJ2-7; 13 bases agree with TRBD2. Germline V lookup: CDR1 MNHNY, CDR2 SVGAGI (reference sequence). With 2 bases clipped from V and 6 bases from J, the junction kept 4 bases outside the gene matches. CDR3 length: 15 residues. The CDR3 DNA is TGTGCCAGCAGTTACCGGACTAGCGGGAGAGGCGAGCAGTACTTC. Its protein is CASSYRTSGRGEQYF.

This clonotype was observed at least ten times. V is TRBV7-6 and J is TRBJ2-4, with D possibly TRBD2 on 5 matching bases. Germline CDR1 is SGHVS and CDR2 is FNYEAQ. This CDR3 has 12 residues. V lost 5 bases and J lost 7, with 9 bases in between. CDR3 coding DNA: TGTGCCAGCAGCCCGTCGGGGAACATTCAGTACTTC. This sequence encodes CASSPSGNIQYF.

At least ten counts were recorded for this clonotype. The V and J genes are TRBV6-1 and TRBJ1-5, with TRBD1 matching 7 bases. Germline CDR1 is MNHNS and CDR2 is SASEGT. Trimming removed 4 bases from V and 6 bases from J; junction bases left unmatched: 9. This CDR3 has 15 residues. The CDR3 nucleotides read TGTGCCAGCAGTGGGGGAGGGGGCTTAGGTCAGCCCCAGCATTTT. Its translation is CASSGGGGLGQPQHF.

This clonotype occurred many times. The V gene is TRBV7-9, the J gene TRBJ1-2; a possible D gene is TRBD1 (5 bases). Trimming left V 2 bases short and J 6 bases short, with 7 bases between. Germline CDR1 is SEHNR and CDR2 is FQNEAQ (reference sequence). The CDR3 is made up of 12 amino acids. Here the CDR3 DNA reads TGTGCCAGCAGCTTACTACAGGATGGCTACACCTTC. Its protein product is CASSLLQDGYTF.

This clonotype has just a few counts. The CDR3 nucleotides are TGTGCCAGCAGCTTAGTGGGCGGGGCTCGGGAACCCTACGAGCAGTACTTC. It is translated as CASSLVGGAREPYEQYF. The gene calls are TRBV7-2 and TRBJ2-7, with D tentatively TRBD2 (6 bases). V shed 1 base and J shed 2 bases, with 18 bases lying between them. CDR3 size: 17 residues. The V gene's germline CDR1 is SGHTA and CDR2 FQGNSA.

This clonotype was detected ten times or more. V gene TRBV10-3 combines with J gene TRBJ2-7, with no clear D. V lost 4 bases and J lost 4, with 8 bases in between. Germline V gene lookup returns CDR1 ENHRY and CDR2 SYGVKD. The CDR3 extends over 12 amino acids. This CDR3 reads CAISGGRYEQYF. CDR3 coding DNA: TGTGCCATCAGTGGAGGCAGGTACGAGCAGTACTTC.

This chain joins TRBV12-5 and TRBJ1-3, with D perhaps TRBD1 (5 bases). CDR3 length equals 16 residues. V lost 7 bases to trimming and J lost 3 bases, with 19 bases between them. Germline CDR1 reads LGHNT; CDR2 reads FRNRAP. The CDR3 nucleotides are TGTGCTAGTGCCCCCCCCGTAGGGGAGGGTGGAAACACCATATATTTT. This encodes CASAPPVGEGGNTIYF.

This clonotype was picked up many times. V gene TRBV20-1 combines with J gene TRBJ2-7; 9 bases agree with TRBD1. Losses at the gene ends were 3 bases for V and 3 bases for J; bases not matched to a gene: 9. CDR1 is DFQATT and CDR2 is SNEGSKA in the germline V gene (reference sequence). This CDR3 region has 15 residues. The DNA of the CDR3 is TGCAGTGCTAGTGACCGTATGGGACAGGGCTACGAGCAGTACTTC. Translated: CSASDRMGQGYEQYF.

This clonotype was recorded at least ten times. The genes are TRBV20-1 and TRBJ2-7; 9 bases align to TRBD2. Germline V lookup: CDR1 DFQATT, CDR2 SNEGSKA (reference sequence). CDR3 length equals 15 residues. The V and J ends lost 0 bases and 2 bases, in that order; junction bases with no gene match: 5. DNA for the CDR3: TGCAGTGCTAGAGATCGCGGGGGGGGAACCTACGAGCAGTACTTC. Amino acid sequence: CSARDRGGGTYEQYF.

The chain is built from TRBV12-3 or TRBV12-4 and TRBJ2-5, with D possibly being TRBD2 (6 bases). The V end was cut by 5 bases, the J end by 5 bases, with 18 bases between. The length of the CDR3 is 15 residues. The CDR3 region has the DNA TGTGCCAGCAGTGGGGCGAGGCGCCGGGGGGAGACCCAGTACTTC. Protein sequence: CASSGARRRGETQYF.

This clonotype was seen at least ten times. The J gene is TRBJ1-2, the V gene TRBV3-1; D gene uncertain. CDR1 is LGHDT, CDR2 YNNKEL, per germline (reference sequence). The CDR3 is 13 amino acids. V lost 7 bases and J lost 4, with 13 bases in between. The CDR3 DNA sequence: TGTGCCAGCACCGGAACGGGCTCCTATGGCTACACCTTC. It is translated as CASTGTGSYGYTF.

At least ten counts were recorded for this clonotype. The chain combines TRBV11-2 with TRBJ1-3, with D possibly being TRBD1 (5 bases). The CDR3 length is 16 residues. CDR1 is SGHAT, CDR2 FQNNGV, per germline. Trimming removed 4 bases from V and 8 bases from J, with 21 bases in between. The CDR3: CASSSPRVGPVYTIYF. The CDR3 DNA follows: TGTGCCAGCAGCTCACCCAGGGTGGGACCCGTTTACACCATATATTTT.

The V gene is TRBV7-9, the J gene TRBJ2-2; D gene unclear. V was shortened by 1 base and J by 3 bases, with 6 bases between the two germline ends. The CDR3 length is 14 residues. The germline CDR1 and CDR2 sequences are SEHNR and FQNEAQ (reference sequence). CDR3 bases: TGTGCCAGCAGCTTAGGGGTGGACACCGGGGAGCTGTTTTTT. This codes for CASSLGVDTGELFF.

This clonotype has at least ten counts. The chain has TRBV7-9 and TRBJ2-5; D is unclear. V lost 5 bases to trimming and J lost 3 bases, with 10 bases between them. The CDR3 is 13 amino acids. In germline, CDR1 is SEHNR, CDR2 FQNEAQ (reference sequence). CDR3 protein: CASSNIGKETQYF. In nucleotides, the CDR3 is TGTGCCAGCAGCAACATTGGGAAAGAGACCCAGTACTTC. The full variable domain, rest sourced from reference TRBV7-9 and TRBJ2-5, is DTGVSQNPRHKITKRGQNVTFRCDPISEHNRLYWYRQTLGQGPEFLTYFQNEAQLEKSRLLSDRFSAERPKGSFSTLEIQRTEQGDSAMYLCASSNIGKETQYFGPGTRLLVL.

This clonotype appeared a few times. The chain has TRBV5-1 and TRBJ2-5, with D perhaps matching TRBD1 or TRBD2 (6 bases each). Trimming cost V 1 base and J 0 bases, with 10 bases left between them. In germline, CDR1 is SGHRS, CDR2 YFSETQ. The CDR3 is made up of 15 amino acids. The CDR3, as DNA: TGCGCCAGCAGCTTGAGGGGGGACCACCAAGAGACCCAGTACTTC. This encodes CASSLRGDHQETQYF.

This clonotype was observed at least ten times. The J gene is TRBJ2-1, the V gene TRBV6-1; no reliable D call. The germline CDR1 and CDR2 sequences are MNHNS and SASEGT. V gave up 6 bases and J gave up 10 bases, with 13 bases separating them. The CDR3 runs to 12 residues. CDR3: CASSLPAGEQFF. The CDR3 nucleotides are TGTGCCAGCAGCCTTCCAGCTGGGGAGCAGTTCTTC.

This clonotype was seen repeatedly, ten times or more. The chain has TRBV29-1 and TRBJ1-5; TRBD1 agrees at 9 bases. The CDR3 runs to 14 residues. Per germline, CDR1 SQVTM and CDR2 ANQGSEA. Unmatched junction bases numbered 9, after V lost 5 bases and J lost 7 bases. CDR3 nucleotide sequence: TGCAGCGTTCAGACCGGGACAGGGAAACAGCCCCAGCATTTT. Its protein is CSVQTGTGKQPQHF.

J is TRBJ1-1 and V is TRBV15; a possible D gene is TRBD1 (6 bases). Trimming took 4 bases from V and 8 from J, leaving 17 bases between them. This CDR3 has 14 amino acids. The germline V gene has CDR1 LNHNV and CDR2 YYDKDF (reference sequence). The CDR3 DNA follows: TGTGCCACCAGCACCGCCCTACAGGGAAGCGAAGCTTTCTTT. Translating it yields CATSTALQGSEAFF.

The chain's CDR3 is CATRMGTEAFF. The CDR3 DNA sequence: TGTGCCACCCGGATGGGCACTGAAGCTTTCTTT. V gene TRBV12-3 or TRBV12-4 combines with J gene TRBJ1-1; D is uncertain. The length of the CDR3 is 11 residues. V gave up 10 bases and J gave up 4 bases, with 10 bases separating them.

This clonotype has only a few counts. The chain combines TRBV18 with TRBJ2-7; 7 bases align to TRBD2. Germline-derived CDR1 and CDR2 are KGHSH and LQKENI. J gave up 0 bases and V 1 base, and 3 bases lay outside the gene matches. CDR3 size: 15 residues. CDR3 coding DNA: TGTGCCAGCTCACCACGGACTAGGAGCTCCTACGAGCAGTACTTC. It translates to CASSPRTRSSYEQYF.